This is a list of T cell receptor beta chains from one sample in a study of OX40 agonist ivuxolimab in advanced cancers. The table came from immunoSEQ multiplex PCR; TCRdb's copy has only in-frame clones and leaves some out. The table includes approximately 78,000 clones, roughly nine tenths detected once. Material: CD4+ or CD8+ T cells sorted from blood, obtained in a trial of the OX40 agonist ivuxolimab. These TCRs come from an adult with an advanced solid tumor such as melanoma, head and neck, liver or kidney cancer. The CDR3 runs from the conserved cysteine through the conserved F or W. A D gene is named only where the DNA matches it firmly. Clone sizes are given selectively: once, few, many, or a class where the clone is expanded.

d_call	j_call	clone_size	v_call	cdr3_nt	cdr3_aa
-	TRBJ2-7	-	TRBV5-6	TGTGCCAGCAGCTTGGGGGGTGGGGGCGGGAGCTCCTACGAGCAGTACTTC	CASSLGGGGGSSYEQYF
TRBD2	TRBJ2-7	-	TRBV5-4	TGTGCCAGCAGCTCTAGCGGGGGGGCTTCCTACGAGCAGTACTTC	CASSSSGGASYEQYF
-	TRBJ2-7	once	TRBV28	TGTGCCAGCAGTTTAGTGGGTTACGAGCAGTACTTC	CASSLVGYEQYF
TRBD2	TRBJ2-5	once	TRBV7-2	TGTGCCAGCAGCTTCGGGGATAGCGGGGGTCAAGAGACCCAGTACTTC	CASSFGDSGGQETQYF
TRBD1	TRBJ1-1	few	TRBV25-1	TGTGCCAGTGAGGGACAGGGGCGCACTGAAGCTTTCTTT	CASEGQGRTEAFF
-	TRBJ1-2	-	TRBV6-6	TGTGCCAGCAGTAAAACAGGCTATGGCTACACCTTC	CASSKTGYGYTF
-	TRBJ1-2	-	TRBV19	TGTGCCAGCTCTCGGGAAGGGGGAAGTCCTTCCTATGGCTACACCTTC	CASSREGGSPSYGYTF
TRBD1	TRBJ1-5	-	TRBV6-5	TGTGCCAGCAGGGACAGGGAGGGCAATCAGCCCCAGCATTTT	CASRDREGNQPQHF
-	TRBJ1-5	-	TRBV2	TGTGCCAGCAGCTGGTCTGGCGCGACGGAGCCCCAGCATTTT	CASSWSGATEPQHF
TRBD1	TRBJ1-2	-	TRBV18	TGTGCCAGCTCACCTCAAGAGGGGGCGAATGGCTACACCTTC	CASSPQEGANGYTF
TRBD2	TRBJ2-3	-	TRBV5-1	TGCGCCAGCAGATTAGCGGGAGAGGCAGATACGCAGTATTTT	CASRLAGEADTQYF
-	TRBJ2-1	-	TRBV5-6	TGTGCCAGCAGCTTGGCCTGGGTCAATGAGCAGTTCTTC	CASSLAWVNEQFF
TRBD1	TRBJ2-2	-	TRBV6-5	TGTGCCAGCAGCTTGGGACAGGGCGGCACCGGGGAGCTGTTTTTT	CASSLGQGGTGELFF
-	TRBJ1-5	-	TRBV10-1	TGCGCCACCAGCCGGGGGGGAAGGGATCAGCCCCAGCATTTT	CATSRGGRDQPQHF
-	TRBJ1-5	once	TRBV19	TGTGCCAGTACCATTTCGTGGGGGTTGAATCAGCCCCAGCATTTT	CASTISWGLNQPQHF
-	TRBJ1-2	-	TRBV5-7	TGTGCCAGCAGCTTGGCAGGTCAGGCAGGACTTATCTTC	CASSLAGQAGLIF
TRBD1	TRBJ2-3	-	TRBV7-2	TGTGCCAGCAGCTTAGGGCAGGGGGCAGATACGCAGTATTTT	CASSLGQGADTQYF
-	TRBJ2-6	-	TRBV5-1	TGCGCCAGCAGCTTGGCGGGGGCCAACGTCCTGACTTTC	CASSLAGANVLTF
TRBD2	TRBJ2-7	once	TRBV5-1	TGCGCCAGCAGCTTGCCTAGCGGGAGGGCCAGCGAACACGAGCAGTACTTC	CASSLPSGRASEHEQYF
-	TRBJ2-4	-	TRBV28	TGTGCCAGCATCGAATCAGGGACCAGCAGCCACTTC	CASIESGTSSHF
-	TRBJ2-3	-	TRBV11-3	TGTGCCAGCAGCTTCGTGGGAGGCACAGATACGCAGTATTTT	CASSFVGGTDTQYF
-	TRBJ2-7	-	TRBV18	TGTGCCAGCTCATCCGGGTACGAGCAGTACTTC	CASSSGYEQYF
-	TRBJ2-5	-	TRBV5-4	TGTGCCAGCAGCTTGGCCGGGATTCAAGAGACCCAGTACTTC	CASSLAGIQETQYF
TRBD1	TRBJ2-7	-	TRBV18	TGTGCCAGCTCACCTGGGACAGGGCGCTACGAGCAGTACTTC	CASSPGTGRYEQYF
TRBD2	TRBJ2-2	-	TRBV7-6	TGTGCCAGCAGCTTAGCGAGCGGGGGAATAGGAACCGGGGAGCTGTTTTTT	CASSLASGGIGTGELFF
-	TRBJ2-2	-	TRBV7-7	TGTGCTAGCAGCTTAGGGGCCCTGGGCACCGGGGAGCTGTTTTTT	CASSLGALGTGELFF
TRBD2	TRBJ2-7	-	TRBV4-2	TGTGCCAGCAGCCAAGGGACTAGCGCGGGCATCTCCTACGAGCAGTACTTC	CASSQGTSAGISYEQYF
-	TRBJ1-3	once	TRBV5-1	TGCGCCAGCAGCTTGTCTTCTATCTCTGGAAACACCATATATTTT	CASSLSSISGNTIYF
-	TRBJ1-2	few	TRBV2	TGTGCCAGCAGAATAGAAGCTGCAGGCCTAAGATATGGCTACACCTTC	CASRIEAAGLRYGYTF
-	TRBJ1-2	-	TRBV14	TGTGCCAGCAGCCAAGAAGCCGGGCGGGGTTATGGCTACACCTTC	CASSQEAGRGYGYTF
-	TRBJ2-1	-	TRBV7-2	TGTGCCAGCAGCACCCGGACTAACCACAATGAGCAGTTCTTC	CASSTRTNHNEQFF
-	TRBJ2-4	-	TRBV18	TGTGCCAGCTCACCCAATCCCCTGGCCAAAAACATTCAGTACTTC	CASSPNPLAKNIQYF
-	TRBJ2-3	-	TRBV28	TGTGCCAGCACTCCTCGTTTTAGCCTTTTACAGGTCGGCACAGATACGCAGTATTTT	CASTPRFSLLQVGTDTQYF
-	TRBJ2-7	-	TRBV18	TGTGCCAGCTCACCCTACACAGGACAATCCTACGAGCAGTACTTC	CASSPYTGQSYEQYF
TRBD1	TRBJ2-3	-	TRBV19	TGTGCCAGTAGTATAGTCTCCGGGACAGGGGCAAATACGCAGTATTTT	CASSIVSGTGANTQYF
-	TRBJ1-2	-	TRBV6-5	TGTGCCAGCAGTTGGGGAGGGAGCGATGGCTACACCTTC	CASSWGGSDGYTF
TRBD2	TRBJ2-7	-	TRBV2	TGTGCCAGCAGGGACCCTAGCGGGAGAGGGTACGAGCAGTACTTC	CASRDPSGRGYEQYF
-	TRBJ1-4	-	TRBV30	TGTGCCTGGAGTTTCATTGGAGAAAAACTGTTTTTT	CAWSFIGEKLFF
-	TRBJ1-1	-	TRBV7-6	TGTGCCAGCAGCTTAAGCCTGGGAGGGGGGAACACTGAAGCTTTCTTT	CASSLSLGGGNTEAFF
-	TRBJ1-3	-	TRBV13	TGTGCCAGCAGGCCTGTAGCCGGAAACACCATATATTTT	CASRPVAGNTIYF